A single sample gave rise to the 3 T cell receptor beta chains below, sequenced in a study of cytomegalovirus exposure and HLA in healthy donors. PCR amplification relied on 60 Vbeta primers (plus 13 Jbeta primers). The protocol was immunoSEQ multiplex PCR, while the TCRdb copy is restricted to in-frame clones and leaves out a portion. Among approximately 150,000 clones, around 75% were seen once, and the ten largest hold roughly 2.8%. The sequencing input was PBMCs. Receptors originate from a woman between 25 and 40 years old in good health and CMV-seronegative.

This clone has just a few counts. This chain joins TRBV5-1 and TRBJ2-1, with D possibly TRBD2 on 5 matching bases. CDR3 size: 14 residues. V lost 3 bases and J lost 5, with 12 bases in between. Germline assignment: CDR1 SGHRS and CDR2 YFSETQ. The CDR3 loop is CASSSGLGDNEQFF. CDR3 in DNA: TGCGCCAGCAGCTCCGGACTCGGAGACAATGAGCAGTTCTTC.

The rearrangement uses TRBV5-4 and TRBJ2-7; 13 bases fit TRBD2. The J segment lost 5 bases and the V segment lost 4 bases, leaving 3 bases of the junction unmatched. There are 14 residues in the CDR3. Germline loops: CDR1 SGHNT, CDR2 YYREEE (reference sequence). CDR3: CASSPTSGRNEQYF. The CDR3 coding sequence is TGTGCCAGCAGCCCGACTAGCGGGAGGAACGAGCAGTACTTC.

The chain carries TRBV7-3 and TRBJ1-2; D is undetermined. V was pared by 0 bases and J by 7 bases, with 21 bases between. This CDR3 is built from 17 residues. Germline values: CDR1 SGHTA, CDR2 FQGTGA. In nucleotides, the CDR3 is TGTGCCAGCAGCTTAACGCGGCAGATCTTTGGCGTCGGTGGCTACACCTTC. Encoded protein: CASSLTRQIFGVGGYTF.